This T cell receptor beta chain was captured by sequencing in a study of T cells in women clearing cervical HPV infection. As concerns this clone: Its antigen remains unknown. The read ends 3 residues before the CDR3 terminus; that terminus is restored from the germline J gene.

With 1 base removed from V and 2 bases from J, the gap between germline ends came to 11 bases. The germline gives CDR1 DFQATT, CDR2 SNEGSKA (reference sequence). The CDR3 runs 14 residues. Repertoires were generated with immunoSEQ multiplex PCR, while TCRdb's copy carries only in-frame clones and drops some. Across over 45,000 clones, the top ten clones capture roughly 1.5% of the sample. All participants had a single incident cervical HPV16 infection, and prevalent HPV16 infections were excluded. HPV was found by MY09/MY11 PCR and dot-blot genotyping. Findings and limits, study-wide: Cases carried less TRBV6-7 than controls: 0.11% versus 0.16%. CIN3+ cases had significantly higher TCR richness than controls; evenness did not differ.

The source of this sequence is a woman aged 18-70 years with a cervical HPV16 infection that either progressed to CIN3+ or cleared (not recorded which). The rearrangement uses TRBV20-1 and TRBJ1-1; D possibly corresponds to TRBD1 (6 bases). Sequencing used blood buffy coat. The CDR3 loop is CSARGLTGNTEAFF. The sequenced part of the CDR3 DNA is TGCAGTGCTAGAGGCCTGACAGGAAACACTGAA.